This passage covers 14 T cell receptor beta chains from one sample sequenced in a study of T cells in tumors after PD-1 blockade. Indicated time point: second of two post-therapy site-matched biopsies two to three months apart. Clones were read by immunoSEQ multiplex PCR, and TCRdb kept only the in-frame ones, dropping some. Of almost 8,500 clones listed, roughly 62% are singletons. Sequenced material: tumor tissue, taken after anti-PD-1 treatment. Receptor source: a human donor with basal cell carcinoma.

This chain uses TRBV10-3 with TRBJ2-7; D possibly corresponds to TRBD1 (6 bases). Trimming stripped 6 bases from V and 3 bases from J, with 18 bases between. This CDR3 has 15 amino acids. Germline-derived CDR1 and CDR2 are ENHRY and SYGVKD. The CDR3, as DNA: TGTGCCATCAGCAGCCGGGACACCACTAACTACGAGCAGTACTTC. This sequence encodes CAISSRDTTNYEQYF.

In its sample, this clone is medium-sized (0.01 to 0.1%). The chain couples TRBV6-5 to TRBJ2-6; no firm D call. V was shortened by 5 bases and J by 2 bases, with 4 bases between the two germline ends. This CDR3 has 13 amino acids. From germline, CDR1 is MNHEY and CDR2 SVGAGI. The CDR3 reads CASSKPGANVLTF. The CDR3 DNA is TGTGCCAGCAGTAAGCCTGGGGCCAACGTCCTGACTTTC.

The chain recombines TRBV5-1 with TRBJ2-3, with D possibly being TRBD1 or TRBD2 (6 bases each). Trimming took off 6 bases at V and 0 bases at J, with 17 bases between the two ends. This CDR3 contains 16 residues. CDR1 and CDR2 from the germline V gene are SGHRS and YFSETQ. CDR3 DNA: TGCGCCAGCACCCGACAAGGGGGAGGTAGCACAGATACGCAGTATTTT. It yields the protein CASTRQGGGSTDTQYF.

This clone is medium-sized by share. V usage is TRBV28 and J usage is TRBJ2-5, with 7 bases matching TRBD1. Germline CDR1 and CDR2: MDHEN and SYDVKM. Trimming at V came to 6 bases and at J to 5 bases, leaving 6 bases not matched to a gene. There are 13 residues in the CDR3. In nucleotides, the CDR3 is TGTGCCAGCAGGCCCGACAGGGTCGAGACCCAGTACTTC. It specifies CASRPDRVETQYF.

The chain carries TRBV7-6 and TRBJ1-5; TRBD1 matches at 7 bases. V trimming: 1 base; J trimming: 5 bases; junction bases outside the gene matches: 5. The germline gives CDR1 SGHVS, CDR2 FNYEAQ. The CDR3 runs to 15 residues. The DNA of the CDR3 is TGTGCCAGCAGCTTAGGAACAGGGGCGGATCAGCCCCAGCATTTT. It yields the protein CASSLGTGADQPQHF.

The chain joins TRBV5-1 to TRBJ2-3; 11 bases line up with TRBD1. J was trimmed by 3 bases and V by 4 bases; bases with no gene match: 4. This CDR3 is built from 15 residues. Germline CDR1 SGHRS, CDR2 YFSETQ. In nucleotides, the CDR3 is TGCGCCAGCAGCCCAGGGACAGGGGGGACAGATACGCAGTATTTT. As protein: CASSPGTGGTDTQYF.

This clone is medium-sized (0.01 to 0.1%). This CDR3 is also generated by other DNA sequences in the sample. V and J are TRBV27 and TRBJ2-5; D is undetermined. The CDR3 spans 14 residues. V was pared by 2 bases and J by 5 bases, with 12 bases between. Germline V CDR1 and CDR2: MNHEY, SMNVEV (reference sequence). DNA for the CDR3: TGTGCCAGCAGTTTAATAGGGCCTAGGGAGACCCAGTACTTC. It translates to CASSLIGPRETQYF.

The chain recombines TRBV10-3 with TRBJ1-2; no clear D gene. The length of the CDR3 is 14 residues. Trimming left V 2 bases short and J 9 bases short, with 16 bases between. Germline loops: CDR1 ENHRY, CDR2 SYGVKD. The DNA of the CDR3 is TGTGCCATCAGTGAGCCAGGCCAGGTGAGGAGCTACACCTTC. Protein sequence: CAISEPGQVRSYTF.

This clone was recorded once. J is TRBJ2-1 and V is TRBV5-1, with D perhaps TRBD2 (6 bases). Germline lookup yields CDR1 SGHRS and CDR2 YFSETQ. V lost 3 bases and J 6 bases, leaving 16 bases between the germline ends. The length of the CDR3 is 15 residues. CDR3 coding DNA: TGCGCCAGCAGCTCCGGACCCGGAGGGTCCAATGAGCAGTTCTTC. The encoded protein is CASSSGPGGSNEQFF.

The chain carries TRBV29-1 and TRBJ2-7; a weak D match, TRBD1 (6 bases). Germline-derived CDR1 and CDR2 are SQVTM and ANQGSEA. With 5 bases removed from V and 4 bases from J, the gap between germline ends came to 12 bases. The CDR3 length is 12 residues. For the CDR3, the DNA is TGCAGCGTTCTTCACACAGGGTACGAGCAGTACTTC. This translates into CSVLHTGYEQYF.

CDR3 nucleotide sequence: TGTGCCAGCACCAAAAGAGGAACAGTCTACGAGCAGTACTTC. Its translation is CASTKRGTVYEQYF. The V gene is TRBV2, the J gene TRBJ2-7; no clear D. Germline V gene lookup returns CDR1 SNHLY and CDR2 FYNNEI. The germline V and J ends were trimmed by 7 bases and 3 bases, with 16 bases remaining between them. The CDR3 extends over 14 amino acids.

The rearrangement uses TRBV2 and TRBJ2-3; TRBD1 agrees at 12 bases. Germline V gives CDR1 SNHLY, CDR2 FYNNEI. The V gene end was trimmed by 5 bases and the J gene end by 4 bases; junction bases not matched to a gene: 4. The CDR3 runs to 15 residues. The CDR3 nucleotides read TGTGCCAGCAGTCCCGGGACAGGGGGCCCAGATACGCAGTATTTT. It encodes CASSPGTGGPDTQYF. Filled out from reference TRBV2 and TRBJ2-3, the complete variable domain reads EPEVTQTPSHQVTQMGQEVILRCVPISNHLYFYWYRQILGQKVEFLVSFYNNEISEKSEIFDDQFSVERPDGSNFTLKIRSTKLEDSAMYFCASSPGTGGPDTQYFGPGTRLTVL.

Remarks on this clone: This sample includes further DNA sequences coding for the same CDR3. The chain couples TRBV3-1 (or the pseudogene TRBV3-2) to TRBJ2-5; TRBD2 might be the D (7 bases). The CDR3 is 14 amino acids. V lost 3 bases, J lost 5 bases, and 13 bases lay in between. Germline CDR1 and CDR2: LGHDT and YNNKEL (reference sequence). The CDR3 DNA reads TGTGCCAGCAGCCAGGTGGGGGGGCGTGAGACCCAGTACTTC. This sequence encodes CASSQVGGRETQYF.

V gene TRBV6-5 combines with J gene TRBJ2-2; possible D gene TRBD1, 5 bases. This CDR3 has 14 amino acids. V dropped 6 bases and J dropped 4 bases, with 12 bases sitting between them. Germline CDR1 reads MNHEY; CDR2 reads SVGAGI. The CDR3: CASSPDSPTGELFF. The CDR3 DNA sequence: TGTGCCAGCAGCCCCGACAGCCCCACCGGGGAGCTGTTTTTT.